These 5 T cell receptor beta chains share one sample of origin, sequenced in a study of cytomegalovirus exposure and HLA in healthy donors. 13 Jbeta primers and 60 Vbeta primers were used for the PCR. Clones were read by immunoSEQ multiplex PCR, and TCRdb kept only the in-frame ones, dropping some. In the table there are some 130,000 clones, roughly four fifths of which are singletons. The sequenced material came from PBMCs. These receptors were taken from a male donor in good health and CMV-seronegative.

CDR3 coding DNA: TGTGCCAGCTCACCGGAGATTGTGGGCACTGAAGCTTTCTTT. It encodes CASSPEIVGTEAFF. The chain couples TRBV18 to TRBJ1-1; the D is unclear. Looked up from germline, CDR1 is KGHSH and CDR2 is LQKENI. The CDR3 sequence is 14 residues long. Trimming took 3 bases from V and 4 from J, leaving 12 bases between them.

V is TRBV28 and J is TRBJ2-2, with D perhaps matching TRBD1 (5 bases). The V gene's germline CDR1 is MDHEN and CDR2 SYDVKM. The V gene lost 7 bases and the J gene lost 5 bases, with 14 bases spanning the gap. The CDR3 covers 14 residues. The CDR3 reads CASNTKGATGELFF. CDR3 nucleotides: TGTGCCAGCAATACCAAAGGGGCGACCGGGGAGCTGTTTTTT.

The table lists this clone with a few counts. The CDR3, as DNA: TGTGCCTGGAGTCAGACTTTCTTT. This encodes CAWSQTFF. The rearrangement links TRBV30 to TRBJ1-1; D is undetermined. Germline V CDR1 and CDR2: GTSNPN, SVGIG (reference sequence). The ends were cut back, 2 bases at V and 12 bases at J, with 4 bases in the middle. CDR3 length: 8 amino acids. Together with reference TRBV30 and TRBJ1-1, the CDR3 gives the full variable domain: SQTIHQWPATLVQPVGSPLSLECTVEGTSNPNLYWYRQAAGRGLQLLFYSVGIGQISSEVPQNLSASRPQDRQFILSSKKLLLSDSGFYLCAWSQTFFGQGTRLTVV.

This clone is a singleton in its sample. The V gene is TRBV28, the J gene TRBJ1-2; D remains unclear. Trimming removed 10 bases at V and 4 bases at J, with 13 bases between. Germline assignment: CDR1 MDHEN and CDR2 SYDVKM. This CDR3 has 12 amino acids. For the CDR3, the DNA is TGTGCCACCTCCTTGAGTTTCTATGGCTACACCTTC. Its protein is CATSLSFYGYTF.

The CDR3 here is CASSLGDREVSGYTF. CDR3 bases: TGTGCCAGCAGCTTGGGGGACAGGGAAGTGAGTGGCTACACCTTC. This rearrangement joins TRBV5-4 to TRBJ1-2; 9 bases line up with TRBD1. Germline V lookup: CDR1 SGHNT, CDR2 YYREEE (reference sequence). The CDR3 is 15 amino acids. The V and J ends lost 0 bases and 7 bases, in that order; junction bases with no gene match: 7.